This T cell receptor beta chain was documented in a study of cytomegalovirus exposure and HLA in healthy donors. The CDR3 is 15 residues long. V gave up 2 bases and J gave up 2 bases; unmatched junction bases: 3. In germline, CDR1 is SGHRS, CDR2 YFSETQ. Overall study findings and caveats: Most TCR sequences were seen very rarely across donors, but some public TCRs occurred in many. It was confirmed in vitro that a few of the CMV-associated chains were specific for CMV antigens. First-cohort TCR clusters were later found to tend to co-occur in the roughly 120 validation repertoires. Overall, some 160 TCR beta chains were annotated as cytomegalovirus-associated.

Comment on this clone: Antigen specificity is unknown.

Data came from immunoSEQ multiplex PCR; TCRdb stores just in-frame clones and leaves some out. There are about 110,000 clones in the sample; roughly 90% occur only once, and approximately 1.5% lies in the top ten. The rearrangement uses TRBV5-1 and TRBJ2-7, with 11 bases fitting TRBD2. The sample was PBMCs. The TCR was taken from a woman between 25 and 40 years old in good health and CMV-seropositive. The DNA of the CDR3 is TGCGCCAGCAGCTTAACTAGCGGGGGAACCTACGAGCAGTACTTC. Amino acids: CASSLTSGGTYEQYF.